This entry lists 17 T cell receptor beta chains sequenced from one sample in a study of T cell responses to AZD1222 COVID-19 vaccine. The assay was immunoSEQ multiplex PCR, and TCRdb's table has in-frame clones only and misses some. The sample has 90,000 to 130,000 clones, just under 95% seen once. The material sequenced was peripheral blood, taken on day 0 of AZD1222 vaccination. Receptors originate from an adult in good health.

V gene TRBV19 combines with J gene TRBJ1-1; no clear D gene. CDR3 size: 13 residues. Germline V CDR1 and CDR2: LNHDA, SQIVND (reference sequence). Trimming took 5 bases from V and 2 from J, leaving 9 bases between them. The CDR3, as DNA: TGTGCCAGTAGTCATCCGGGAAACACTGAAGCTTTCTTT. Protein product: CASSHPGNTEAFF.

The J gene is TRBJ1-1, the V gene TRBV27; D uncertain. The germline V and J ends were trimmed by 5 bases and 1 base, with 14 bases remaining between them. The germline V gene has CDR1 MNHEY and CDR2 SMNVEV (reference sequence). CDR3 size: 15 residues. The CDR3 region is CASSLGWQANTEAFF. The CDR3 bases are TGTGCCAGCAGTCTAGGGTGGCAGGCGAACACTGAAGCTTTCTTT.

This rearrangement joins TRBV6-5 to TRBJ1-2; 10 bases are shared with TRBD1. Looked up from germline, CDR1 is MNHEY and CDR2 is SVGAGI. The CDR3 has 15 residues. The junction had 7 bases not matched to a gene; V was cut back by 2 bases and J by 7 bases. CDR3 protein: CASSYHGQGGAGYTF. Written as DNA, the CDR3 is TGTGCCAGCAGTTACCACGGACAGGGGGGGGCTGGCTACACCTTC.

The V call is TRBV12-5, the J call TRBJ2-7; perhaps TRBD1 as D (6 bases). Trimming removed 0 bases at V and 0 bases at J, with 12 bases between. This CDR3 region has 16 residues. CDR1 LGHNT and CDR2 FRNRAP come from the germline V gene. CDR3: CASGLVLSGDSYEQYF. The DNA of the CDR3 is TGTGCTAGTGGTTTGGTACTTTCAGGGGACTCCTACGAGCAGTACTTC.

The chain is built from TRBV19 and TRBJ1-4; D gene ambiguous. Trimming shortened V by 7 bases and J by 9 bases, and 12 bases separated the two germline ends. Germline loops: CDR1 LNHDA, CDR2 SQIVND (reference sequence). The CDR3 consists of 12 residues. In DNA form, the CDR3 reads TGTGCCAGTAATCCGGGCAGCCAAAAACTGTTTTTT. Translating it yields CASNPGSQKLFF.

J is TRBJ2-1 and V is TRBV6-4, with 7 positions matching TRBD2. The CDR3 is 14 residues long. The V gene end was trimmed by 8 bases and the J gene end by 7 bases; junction bases not matched to a gene: 11. Germline CDR1 is MRHNA and CDR2 is SNTAGT. The DNA for the CDR3 is TGTGCCAGCTCAAAGGCTAGCGGCGGGAATGAGCAGTTCTTC. Its translation is CASSKASGGNEQFF.

In its sample, this clone was seen once. The V gene is TRBV6-5, the J gene TRBJ1-6; D remains unclear. The CDR3 has 15 amino acids. Trimming pared 11 bases from V and 2 bases from J, leaving 16 bases between. In germline, CDR1 is MNHEY, CDR2 SVGAGI. The CDR3 nucleotides are TGTGCCGTACCCGGTGGGGTAGCCTATAATTCACCCCTCCACTTT. This gives the protein CAVPGGVAYNSPLHF.

The genes are TRBV10-1 and TRBJ1-2; 10 bases are shared with TRBD1. After removal of 6 bases from V and 9 bases from J, the junction contained 10 bases not matched to a gene. CDR1 WNHNN and CDR2 SYGVQD come from the germline V gene (reference sequence). CDR3 length: 14 residues. The CDR3 protein is CASSRDRGLRSYTF. The CDR3 coding sequence is TGCGCCAGCAGCAGGGACAGGGGTTTAAGGAGCTACACCTTC.

CDR3 sequence reads: CASSEASRATDTQYF. The DNA for the CDR3 is TGTGCCAGCAGTGAGGCTAGCAGAGCCACAGATACGCAGTATTTT. The rearrangement joins TRBV6-1 to TRBJ2-3; D is perhaps TRBD2 (5 bases). Per germline, CDR1 MNHNS and CDR2 SASEGT. The V end was cut by 3 bases, the J end by 2 bases, with 12 bases between. This CDR3 has 15 residues.

V and J are TRBV5-8 and TRBJ1-6; the D gene is possibly TRBD1 (5 bases). CDR3 length: 13 amino acids. Germline CDR1 reads SGHTS; CDR2 reads YDEGEE. The V end was cut by 0 bases, the J end by 9 bases, with 7 bases between. DNA of the CDR3: TGTGCCAGCAGCTTGGTCCAGGGTTCACCCCTCCACTTT. This sequence encodes CASSLVQGSPLHF.

Here the CDR3 reads CASSLDSAGSGELFF. The CDR3 DNA is TGTGCCAGCAGCTTAGACTCGGCCGGATCCGGGGAGCTGTTTTTT. The chain is built from TRBV7-7 and TRBJ2-2; D unclear. Germline CDR1 and CDR2: SSHAT and FNYEAQ (reference sequence). This CDR3 region has 15 residues. V lost 1 base, J lost 6 bases, and 12 bases lay in between.

This rearrangement joins TRBV6-5 to TRBJ1-3, with a tentative D call TRBD1 (5 bases). The CDR3 is 16 residues long. The germline V gene has CDR1 MNHEY and CDR2 SVGAGI. Trimming took off 3 bases at V and 4 bases at J, with 16 bases between the two ends. In DNA, the CDR3 is TGTGCCAGCAGTTATGGAGGGTTGGGGCTAGGAAACACCATATATTTT. This gives the protein CASSYGGLGLGNTIYF.

The rearrangement links TRBV6-5 to TRBJ1-4; D unresolved. The CDR3 runs 14 residues. Between the trimmed V and J ends, which lost 5 bases and 4 bases, there was a span of 11 bases. Per the germline V gene, CDR1 is MNHEY and CDR2 is SVGAGI. The CDR3 loop reads CASSRGQLNEKLFF. The CDR3 bases are TGTGCCAGCAGTCGTGGGCAGCTTAATGAAAAACTGTTTTTT.

The V call is TRBV28, the J call TRBJ1-5, with TRBD1 matching 7 bases. The germline CDR1 and CDR2 sequences are MDHEN and SYDVKM. V lost 5 bases, J lost 5 bases, and 3 bases stayed unmatched. This CDR3 is built from 13 residues. The CDR3 coding sequence is TGTGCCAGCAGTGCTGACAGGGATCAGCCCCAGCATTTT. It is translated as CASSADRDQPQHF.

V and J are TRBV28 and TRBJ2-7; 8 bases map to TRBD1. V shed 4 bases, J shed 5 bases, and the junction held 4 bases outside the gene matches. Germline V gene sequence: CDR1 MDHEN, CDR2 SYDVKM. There are 13 residues in the CDR3. In DNA form, the CDR3 reads TGTGCCAGCAGTTCGGACAGGGCCAACGAGCAGTACTTC. Translated, it gives CASSSDRANEQYF.

The rearrangement joins TRBV28 to TRBJ1-5; D perhaps matches TRBD1 (5 bases). Trimming removed 5 bases from V and 4 bases from J, with 12 bases in between. Germline loops: CDR1 MDHEN, CDR2 SYDVKM. The CDR3 totals 14 residues. The DNA for the CDR3 is TGTGCCAGCAGTAACGGGGGTAGAAATCAGCCCCAGCATTTT. This gives the protein CASSNGGRNQPQHF.

This chain connects TRBV19 to TRBJ2-6; D gene unclear. The CDR3 is 15 amino acids. V dropped 8 bases and J dropped 0 bases, with 11 bases sitting between them. Looked up from germline, CDR1 is LNHDA and CDR2 is SQIVND (reference sequence). The CDR3 protein is CASAEHRSGANVLTF. DNA for the CDR3: TGTGCCAGTGCAGAACATCGCTCTGGGGCCAACGTCCTGACTTTC.